The rows below give T cell receptor beta chains drawn from one sample of a study of blood T cell repertoires in COVID-19. Assay used: immunoSEQ multiplex PCR; TCRdb lists only in-frame clones, some missing. The sample records about 70,000 clones, roughly 79% being singletons. Sequenced input: peripheral blood. These receptors came from a woman in her 70s with acute or convalescent COVID-19. The CDR3 runs from the conserved cysteine through the conserved F or W. D genes are given only for firm matches. Size is stated for part of the rows, as once, few or many counts, or as a class when the clone is expanded.

TRBV28,TRBD2,16,TRBJ2-1,.,CASSLWSGSSYNEQFF,TGTGCCAGCAGTTTATGGAGCGGGAGCTCCTACAATGAGCAGTTCTTC
TRBV30,.,13,TRBJ1-5,once,CAWSEQGNQPQHF,TGTGCCTGGAGCGAACAGGGTAATCAGCCCCAGCATTTT
TRBV28,.,16,TRBJ2-5,.,CASSLSMTGPQGTQYF,TGTGCCAGCAGTTTGAGTATGACAGGACCGCAGGGGACCCAGTACTTC
TRBV6-6,TRBD1,16,TRBJ1-2,once,CASSYPGQGGNYGYTF,TGTGCCAGCAGTTACCCCGGACAGGGGGGTAACTATGGCTACACCTTC
TRBV6-5,.,16,TRBJ1-1,.,CASSSDLAGVNTEAFF,TGTGCCAGCAGTTCCGACCTCGCTGGAGTGAACACTGAAGCTTTCTTT
TRBV27,.,14,TRBJ1-1,.,CASSLSHRNTEAFF,TGTGCCAGCAGTTTATCCCACAGGAACACTGAAGCTTTCTTT
TRBV7-2,TRBD1,15,TRBJ1-5,.,CASSLPGQYNQPQHF,TGTGCCAGCAGCTTACCGGGACAGTACAATCAGCCCCAGCATTTT
TRBV2,.,18,TRBJ2-5,.,CASSSRQVAVPLQETQYF,TGTGCCAGCAGTTCCAGACAGGTTGCTGTTCCTCTACAAGAGACCCAGTACTTC
TRBV4-1,TRBD1,15,TRBJ1-1,few,CASSQGQGVNTEAFF,TGCGCCAGCAGCCAAGGACAGGGGGTGAACACTGAAGCTTTCTTT
TRBV28,TRBD1,15,TRBJ2-7,.,CASRDRPPTSYEQYF,TGTGCCAGCAGGGACAGGCCTCCGACCTCCTACGAGCAGTACTTC
TRBV28,.,15,TRBJ2-1,.,CASSLEGTVSPEQFF,TGTGCCAGCAGTTTGGAGGGGACAGTTAGTCCTGAGCAGTTCTTC
TRBV5-4,.,14,TRBJ1-2,.,CASSLGRTPSGYTF,TGTGCCAGCAGCTTGGGCAGGACTCCTTCTGGCTACACCTTC
TRBV27,.,16,TRBJ2-1,.,CASSLLRSSLQNEQFF,TGTGCCAGCAGTTTATTGAGGAGTAGCCTCCAAAATGAGCAGTTCTTC
TRBV2,TRBD1,16,TRBJ1-5,.,CASSSPTGNSNQPQHF,TGTGCCAGCAGTTCCCCGACAGGGAATAGCAATCAGCCCCAGCATTTT
TRBV19,TRBD1,15,TRBJ1-5,.,CASTYGQALKGPQHF,TGTGCCAGTACCTACGGACAGGCGCTCAAAGGGCCCCAGCATTTT
TRBV29-1,TRBD2,16,TRBJ2-3,.,CSVGMTLGNWGGTQYF,TGCAGCGTTGGGATGACGCTGGGAAACTGGGGGGGTACGCAGTATTTT
TRBV9,.,13,TRBJ1-1,.,CASSVGGRTEAFF,TGTGCCAGCAGCGTAGGGGGGCGAACTGAAGCTTTCTTT
TRBV29-1,.,16,TRBJ2-1,.,CSVLGLFGGSYNEQFF,TGCAGCGTCCTAGGACTTTTCGGTGGCTCCTACAATGAGCAGTTCTTC
TRBV28,.,13,TRBJ1-1,.,CASSFNGPPEAFF,TGTGCCAGCAGTTTTAATGGCCCCCCTGAAGCTTTCTTT
TRBV18,TRBD1,14,TRBJ1-1,.,CASSLDRANTEAFF,TGTGCCAGCTCACTGGACAGGGCGAACACTGAAGCTTTCTTT
TRBV7-6,.,14,TRBJ1-1,.,CASSFRTDDTEAFF,TGTGCCAGCAGCTTCAGGACTGATGACACTGAAGCTTTCTTT
TRBV19,TRBD2,16,TRBJ2-3,.,CASSIELAGGTDTQYF,TGTGCCAGTAGTATAGAGCTAGCGGGAGGAACAGATACGCAGTATTTT
TRBV5-1,TRBD2,17,TRBJ2-5,.,CASSSGSGGGFQETQYF,TGCGCCAGCAGCTCGGGCTCGGGCGGGGGTTTCCAAGAGACCCAGTACTTC
TRBV5-6,TRBD1,18,TRBJ2-2,.,CASSPPDRGPSGSGELFF,TGTGCCAGCAGCCCCCCGGACAGGGGGCCTAGTGGCTCCGGGGAGCTGTTTTTT
TRBV9,TRBD1,20,TRBJ2-3,.,CASSVPGQGAPAEATDTQYF,TGTGCCAGCAGCGTCCCGGGACAGGGGGCCCCAGCGGAAGCCACAGATACGCAGTATTTT
TRBV28,.,16,TRBJ2-1,.,CASSFFGGRSYNEQFF,TGTGCCAGCAGTTTTTTCGGCGGGCGCTCCTACAATGAGCAGTTCTTC
TRBV11-2,.,14,TRBJ1-1,few,CASRQDTMNTEAFF,TGTGCCAGCAGACAGGACACAATGAACACTGAAGCTTTCTTT
TRBV18,TRBD1,15,TRBJ1-4,once,CASSPQGQPSEKLFF,TGTGCCAGCTCACCCCAGGGACAGCCTAGTGAAAAACTGTTTTTT
TRBV27,.,14,TRBJ2-2,.,CASSFFRNTGELFF,TGTGCCAGCAGTTTTTTTAGAAACACCGGGGAGCTGTTTTTT
TRBV6-5,TRBD1,14,TRBJ2-3,.,CASSLQGSTDTQYF,TGTGCCAGCAGTCTACAGGGGTCCACAGATACGCAGTATTTT
TRBV6-5,TRBD1,15,TRBJ1-2,.,CASRVLGQVPRGYTF,TGTGCCAGCAGGGTCCTAGGACAGGTCCCGAGGGGCTACACCTTC
TRBV7-2,.,15,TRBJ2-1,once,CASGSRYHSYNEQFF,TGTGCCAGCGGATCGAGGTACCACTCCTACAATGAGCAGTTCTTC
TRBV2,.,14,TRBJ2-1,.,CASSEGRVYNEQFF,TGTGCCAGCAGTGAAGGTCGTGTCTACAATGAGCAGTTCTTC
TRBV15,.,15,TRBJ1-3,.,CATSRGQFSGNTIYF,TGTGCCACCAGCAGAGGGCAGTTCTCTGGAAACACCATATATTTT
TRBV28,TRBD2,18,TRBJ2-3,.,CASTPASAGGPGTDTQYF,TGTGCCAGCACTCCTGCCTCGGCGGGAGGGCCGGGAACAGATACGCAGTATTTT
TRBV10-3,.,16,TRBJ2-3,.,CAISESKSGSTDTQYF,TGTGCCATCAGTGAGTCGAAGAGCGGGAGCACAGATACGCAGTATTTT
TRBV10-3,TRBD1,13,TRBJ1-2,.,CAPPGGWNYGYTF,TGTGCCCCCCCAGGGGGCTGGAACTATGGCTACACCTTC
TRBV27,.,14,TRBJ1-2,.,CASSTGLNYGGYTF,TGTGCCAGCAGTACAGGGTTGAACTATGGCGGCTACACCTTC